This is a list of T cell receptor beta chains from one sample in a study of blood T cell repertoires in COVID-19. Sequencing was performed with immunoSEQ multiplex PCR; in TCRdb, only in-frame clones are kept and a portion is missing. The sample shows a few hundred thousand clones, around 90% of them seen only once. Sequences were obtained from PBMCs or T cells enriched from blood (not recorded which). The receptor set was obtained from a man aged 18 to 30 who had recovered from COVID-19. Both conserved end residues are part of each CDR3. D genes are given only for firm matches. Part of the rows lack a size; the others show once, few, many or a class for expanded clones.

clone_size | j_call | d_call | v_call | cdr3_nt | cdr3_aa
. | TRBJ1-1 | . | TRBV4-1 | TGCGCCAGCAGACCGGGGGGGAACACTGAAGCTTTCTTT | CASRPGGNTEAFF
. | TRBJ1-6 | . | TRBV11-2 | TGTGCCAGCAGCCCCGGGACAACCAGTTCACCCCTCCACTTT | CASSPGTTSSPLHF
. | TRBJ1-2 | TRBD1 | TRBV2 | TGTGCCAGCAGTGAGGGACAGGTCCGGACTGGCTACACCTTC | CASSEGQVRTGYTF
. | TRBJ1-5 | TRBD1 | TRBV6-9 | TGTGCCAGCAGTTTAAGGACAGGGCCCAATCAGCCCCAGCATTTT | CASSLRTGPNQPQHF
. | TRBJ1-6 | TRBD1 | TRBV7-3 | TGTGCCAGCAGCCGGGACAGCGGACCTAATTCACCCCTCCACTTT | CASSRDSGPNSPLHF
few | TRBJ2-5 | . | TRBV6-1 | TGTGCCAGCAGTGGCCGGTTGGGAGCGGGCCTTACGGAGACCCAGTACTTC | CASSGRLGAGLTETQYF
. | TRBJ2-7 | . | TRBV12-5 | TGTGCTAGTGGTTTGATCGTCGGGACTCAACCCTACGAGCAGTACTTC | CASGLIVGTQPYEQYF
. | TRBJ2-5 | TRBD1 | TRBV5-6 | TGTGCCAGCAGCCCCGGACAGGGGGCGCCCCGTGAGACCCAGTACTTC | CASSPGQGAPRETQYF
once | TRBJ2-5 | TRBD2 | TRBV7-2 | TGTGCCAGCAGCTTAGTCGCAGCGGGGGTCACCCGCGGGACCCAGTACTTC | CASSLVAAGVTRGTQYF
. | TRBJ1-2 | . | TRBV5-1 | TGCGCCAGCAGCTTGGCCAGGGGAGATGGCTACACCTTC | CASSLARGDGYTF
few | TRBJ2-7 | . | TRBV2 | TGTGCCAGCATACAGTCCTACGAGCAGTACTTC | CASIQSYEQYF
. | TRBJ1-5 | TRBD1 | TRBV2 | TGTGCCAGCAGTGGAATATTGACAGGGGAAATTCAGCCCCAGCATTTT | CASSGILTGEIQPQHF
. | TRBJ1-1 | TRBD1 | TRBV11-3 | TGTGCCAGCAGCAGCATGACAGGGGGTTTTGAAGCTTTCTTT | CASSSMTGGFEAFF
. | TRBJ2-7 | TRBD1 | TRBV5-1 | TGCGCCAGCAGCTTGGGCCCATTGTTTGGGACAGGGAGCTCCTACGAGCAGTACTTC | CASSLGPLFGTGSSYEQYF
. | TRBJ2-2 | TRBD1 | TRBV19 | TGTGCCAGTAGACGGACAGGTGACACCGGGGAGCTGTTTTTT | CASRRTGDTGELFF
. | TRBJ1-2 | . | TRBV4-1 | TGCGCCAGCAGCCTTGGACAGTACGGACTGTCGTATGGCTACACCTTC | CASSLGQYGLSYGYTF
. | TRBJ1-2 | . | TRBV28 | TGTGCCAGCAGTATCATCCCCGTGGGGGCCTTTGGCTACACCTTC | CASSIIPVGAFGYTF
. | TRBJ1-6 | . | TRBV28 | TGTGCCAGCAGGGGGGCAACGGGCTTCTATAATTCACCCCTCCACTTT | CASRGATGFYNSPLHF
. | TRBJ2-2 | TRBD2 | TRBV3-1/TRBV3-2 | TGTGCCAGCAGCCAAGCTAACCGGGACTACGGTCGGGGAGCTGTTTTT | CASSQANRDYGRGAVF
. | TRBJ2-1 | TRBD2 | TRBV5-8 | TGTGCCAGCAGCTTTAGTGGGAGCGGGAGAGGGAATGAGCAGTTCTTC | CASSFSGSGRGNEQFF
. | TRBJ1-1 | . | TRBV29-1 | TGCAGTGTCGGGACGGGGCAGGGGGCTTTCTTT | CSVGTGQGAFF
. | TRBJ1-2 | . | TRBV15 | TGTGCCACCAACAACGGGGGGCATGGCTACACCTTC | CATNNGGHGYTF
. | TRBJ1-1 | . | TRBV4-1 | TGCGCCAGCAGTTCACCTCTAGGGAACACTGAAGCTTTCTTT | CASSSPLGNTEAFF
. | TRBJ2-2 | . | TRBV11-2 | TGTGCCAGCAGCTCCCACACGACCGGGGAGCTGTTTTTT | CASSSHTTGELFF
. | TRBJ2-7 | TRBD2 | TRBV7-9 | TGTGCCAGCAGCTTCGTAGCGGGAGGCGCAGAGCAGTACTTC | CASSFVAGGAEQYF
. | TRBJ1-3 | TRBD1 | TRBV9 | TGTGCCAGCAGCGAACGACAGGGAGGAAACACCATATATTTT | CASSERQGGNTIYF